The 4 T cell receptor beta chains reported below all come from one sample, sequenced in a study of blood T cell repertoires in COVID-19. The repertoire was sequenced with immunoSEQ multiplex PCR; TCRdb's copy has only in-frame clones and lacks some. The data hold 170,000 or so clones, with 88% observed a single time. Material for sequencing was PBMCs or T cells enriched from blood (not recorded which). The receptors were gathered from a woman between 18 and 30 years old who had recovered from COVID-19.

The CDR3 DNA follows: TGTGCCATCCGGAGCTCCTACAATGAGCAGTTCTTC. The encoded protein is CAIRSSYNEQFF. V usage is TRBV28 and J usage is TRBJ2-1, with D uncertain. The CDR3 runs to 12 residues. V shed 10 bases and J shed 0 bases, with 7 bases lying between them. CDR1 MDHEN and CDR2 SYDVKM come from the germline V gene.

V and J are TRBV28 and TRBJ1-1, with 7 bases identical to TRBD1. Per the germline V gene, CDR1 is MDHEN and CDR2 is SYDVKM. V gave up 5 bases and J gave up 7 bases; unmatched junction bases: 4. The CDR3 runs to 12 residues. DNA of the CDR3: TGTGCCAGCAGTGGGGACAGATTTGAAGCTTTCTTT. It yields the protein CASSGDRFEAFF.

The chain employs TRBV18 and TRBJ1-2, with D possibly TRBD1 on 5 matching bases. Germline V CDR1 and CDR2: KGHSH, LQKENI. With 5 bases removed from V and 4 bases from J, the gap between germline ends came to 26 bases. This CDR3 has 18 amino acids. The DNA of the CDR3 is TGTGCCAGCTCATCGGGGGTAGGCACAGGACGGGGGATCTATGGCTACACCTTC. It codes for CASSSGVGTGRGIYGYTF.

V gene TRBV6-1 combines with J gene TRBJ2-5, with 8 positions matching TRBD2. This CDR3 spans 16 amino acids. The V segment lost 3 bases and the J segment 5 bases; nucleotides outside the gene matches: 11. Germline CDR1 MNHNS, CDR2 SASEGT. The CDR3 sequence is CASSDPPSPGGETQYF. CDR3 DNA: TGTGCCAGCAGTGACCCCCCCAGTCCGGGAGGGGAGACCCAGTACTTC.